This T cell receptor beta chain was documented in a study of T-cell reconstitution after alpha-beta-depleted transplantation in children. Study findings and constraints: The study reportedly traced alpha-beta T cells about two months after transplant to several hundred expanded graft clones.

This clonotype was observed a handful of times. Antigen specificity is unknown. Germline trimming cut 5 bases from V and 3 bases from J; bases unmatched to any gene: 15. The CDR3 has 18 amino acids. Germline V lookup: CDR1 MNHEY, CDR2 SMNVEV (reference sequence). The TCRbeta library was prepared with unique molecular identifiers. MiXCR, run by TCRdb on the PCR reads, gives a single entry per CDR3 protein. The profile covers approximately 520,000 distinct CDR3 sequences, with around 10% appearing a single time and roughly 15% taken by the ten largest. Sequencing used PBMCs, mostly from graft donor cells, obtained 180 days after TCRalphabeta/CD19-depleted stem cell transplant. The chain joins TRBV27 to TRBJ2-2; 7 bases match TRBD1. This sequence originates from a female patient under 10 years old who had a stem cell transplant for aplastic anemia, so the T cells may come from the graft donor. CDR3: CASSLLLSQGPDTGELFF. The CDR3 DNA is TGTGCCAGCAGTCTGCTACTTTCACAGGGGCCCGACACCGGGGAGCTGTTTTTT.